The rows below give T cell receptor beta chains drawn from one sample of a study of blood T cell repertoires in COVID-19. The method was immunoSEQ multiplex PCR; TCRdb's version includes in-frame clones alone and lacks a portion of them. The sample has some 200,000 clones; roughly 90% are singletons. Sequencing was performed on PBMCs or T cells enriched from blood (not recorded which). These receptors were collected from a woman aged 25-40 years who had recovered from COVID-19. The CDR3 runs from the conserved cysteine through the conserved F or W. Each record gives: J gene, V gene, CDR3 protein.

TRBJ1-2	TRBV9	CASSVRDRDYLDGYTF
TRBJ1-1	TRBV27	CASTTGGTEAFF
TRBJ2-1	TRBV7-2	CASSPRRAERGATNEQFF
TRBJ2-3	TRBV9	CASGDYPSTDTQYF
TRBJ2-5	TRBV7-2	CASSLLGGALETQYF
TRBJ1-1	TRBV5-1	CASSLVVGRGGTEAFF
TRBJ1-1	TRBV28	CASSNRVVGTEAFF
TRBJ2-6	TRBV18	CASSPLQGSSGANVLTF
TRBJ2-5	TRBV19	CASSIVRLAGGQETQYF
TRBJ1-6	TRBV7-2	CASSSTVGSYNSPLHF
TRBJ2-2	TRBV11-3	CASSTDGGAGTGELFF
TRBJ2-1	TRBV4-2	CASSQEPRADEQFF
TRBJ2-7	TRBV18	CASSRFSGEAYEQYF
TRBJ1-1	TRBV6-5	CASSPLDRELTEAFF
TRBJ1-4	TRBV25-1	CASSRGDEKLFF
TRBJ1-1	TRBV7-2	CASSLVFGRVTEAFF
TRBJ2-5	TRBV2	CASRATSGGETQYF
TRBJ2-2	TRBV6-4	CASSDSTSGGDTGELFF
TRBJ1-1	TRBV7-3	CASSGTGGSEAFF
TRBJ1-3	TRBV18	CASSPSGVNSGNTIYF
TRBJ2-1	TRBV29-1	CSALLVLSAQFF
TRBJ1-2	TRBV7-9	CASSPHRADYGYTF
TRBJ1-3	TRBV5-5	CASSRQGFRSVDTIYF
TRBJ2-5	TRBV5-1	CASSWDRGAQETQYF
TRBJ1-5	TRBV4-2	CASSQEASGLPQHF
TRBJ1-2	TRBV7-8	CASSSRWTAGGYGYTF
TRBJ1-1	TRBV5-1	CASSFGGGNTEAFF